The source of this T cell receptor (beta chain) is a study of cytomegalovirus exposure and HLA in healthy donors. General observations from the study: Most TCR sequences were seen very rarely across donors, but some public TCRs occurred in many. It was only CMV serostatus that was available as immune exposure information. More clonal expansion characterized HLA-associated TCR beta chains than equally common others in a later analysis. V- and J-gene trimming in TCR beta was tied to a missense DCLRE1C variant by an analysis performed later.

Concerning this clone itself: Its antigen remains unidentified.

Trimming took 7 bases from V and 2 from J; bases not matched to a gene: 6. CDR1 LNHDA and CDR2 SQIVND come from the germline V gene (reference sequence). The CDR3 runs 14 residues. 60 Vbeta and 13 Jbeta primers were used in PCR. Some clones are missing from TCRdb's copy, which holds only in-frame ones; the method was immunoSEQ multiplex PCR. This table holds around 160,000 clones, 79% found once. The rearrangement uses TRBV19 and TRBJ1-1; TRBD1 agrees at 8 bases. This TCR was recovered from a woman aged 35 to 49 in good health and CMV-seropositive. What was sequenced was PBMCs. The CDR3 DNA reads TGTGCCAGTACCATGGACAGGGCCAACACTGAAGCTTTCTTT. Translated: CASTMDRANTEAFF.